The 8 T cell receptor beta chains below were found in one sample sequenced in a study of blood T cell repertoires in COVID-19. Using immunoSEQ multiplex PCR, the repertoire was profiled, and TCRdb retains in-frame clones only, with some absent. The table shows more than 80,000 clones, with 86% occurring only once. Source material: peripheral blood. The receptors shown here come from a man of 80 years or more with acute or convalescent COVID-19.

This chain links TRBV27 with TRBJ2-2; 7 nucleotides agree with TRBD1. Trimming at V came to 2 bases and at J to 0 bases, leaving 3 bases not matched to a gene. CDR3 size: 16 residues. CDR1 and CDR2 from the germline V gene are MNHEY and SMNVEV (reference sequence). The CDR3 here is CASSLEQGTNTGELFF. The DNA of the CDR3 is TGTGCCAGCAGTTTAGAACAGGGGACGAACACCGGGGAGCTGTTTTTT.

The chain joins TRBV29-1 to TRBJ1-1; no definite D call. This CDR3 comprises 12 residues. Germline V gene lookup returns CDR1 SQVTM and CDR2 ANQGSEA. CDR3 DNA: TGCAGTGCATGGAACAGCTACACTGAAGCTTTCTTT. Encoded protein: CSAWNSYTEAFF.

This clone has just a few counts. This chain links TRBV24-1 with TRBJ2-5; 10 nucleotides agree with TRBD1. The CDR3 totals 17 residues. Germline V lookup: CDR1 KGHDR, CDR2 SFDVKD. The ends lost 4 bases at V and 4 bases at J; junction bases unmatched: 11. This CDR3 reads CATSDTSTGGKGETQYF. In DNA form, the CDR3 reads TGTGCCACCAGTGACACCTCGACAGGGGGCAAAGGAGAGACCCAGTACTTC.

This clone was recorded only once. This rearrangement joins TRBV10-3 to TRBJ1-1, with a weak D call TRBD1 (5 bases). CDR1 and CDR2 from the germline V gene are ENHRY and SYGVKD. The V and J ends lost 0 bases and 5 bases respectively, with 7 bases between them. This CDR3 is 13 amino acids long. CDR3 DNA: TGTGCCATCAGTGAGTCGGGGCGAACTGAAGCTTTCTTT. Its translation is CAISESGRTEAFF.

The chain uses TRBV2 and TRBJ2-1; D is unresolved. Germline V lookup: CDR1 SNHLY, CDR2 FYNNEI. The CDR3 runs to 15 residues. The V gene lost 0 bases and the J gene lost 0 bases, with 6 bases spanning the gap. The CDR3 region is CASSEASSSYNEQFF. CDR3 in DNA: TGTGCCAGCAGTGAAGCGAGTAGCTCCTACAATGAGCAGTTCTTC.

The V call is TRBV5-1, the J call TRBJ1-3; TRBD1 aligns across 7 bases. The CDR3 loop spans 14 amino acids. V dropped 4 bases and J dropped 4; count of bases not matched to a gene: 5. The germline CDR1 and CDR2 sequences are SGHRS and YFSETQ. The CDR3 region is CASSPGGEGNTIYF. In DNA form, the CDR3 reads TGCGCCAGCAGCCCAGGGGGAGAGGGAAACACCATATATTTT.

This chain joins TRBV3-1 (or the pseudogene TRBV3-2) and TRBJ2-5; 12 positions match TRBD2. Germline CDR1 LGHDT, CDR2 YNNKEL (reference sequence). V gave up 8 bases and J gave up 6 bases; unmatched junction bases: 10. The CDR3 consists of 15 residues. In nucleotides, the CDR3 is TGTGCCAGCCAGACTAGCGGGAGTCAGAGAAAGACCCAGTACTTC. Its protein product is CASQTSGSQRKTQYF.

This rearrangement joins TRBV25-1 to TRBJ1-3; D gene ambiguous. Germline CDR1 is MGHDK and CDR2 is SYGVNS. Between the trimmed V and J ends, which lost 2 bases and 0 bases, there was a span of 14 bases. The CDR3 totals 17 residues. The CDR3 loop is CASSETGRTFSGNTIYF. The CDR3 DNA sequence: TGTGCCAGCAGTGAAACGGGAAGGACCTTCTCTGGAAACACCATATATTTT.